The 32 T cell receptor beta chains below were found in one sample sequenced in a study of beta chain features in type 1 diabetes. Since all of the isolated RNA was reverse transcribed, expressed TCRB transcripts were what got sequenced. This table comes from immunoSEQ multiplex PCR, and its TCRdb copy is limited to in-frame clones, with some not included. The repertoire includes around 500,000 clones, approximately 30% of them detected once, and roughly 0.06% sits in the top ten. The sequencing input was naive CD4+ T cells from blood. Every receptor here comes from a man between 18 and 35 years old in good health.

Concerning this clone itself: At the DNA level, this CDR3 is encoded by other sequences in the same sample as well. CDR3 sequence (DNA): TGCAGCGTTGCTGGCAGCTACGAGCAGTACTTC. The encoded protein is CSVAGSYEQYF. V usage is TRBV29-1 and J usage is TRBJ2-7; D is uncertain. The germline V and J ends were trimmed by 4 bases and 3 bases, with 7 bases remaining between them. Per germline, CDR1 SQVTM and CDR2 ANQGSEA. This CDR3 is 11 amino acids long.

CDR3 DNA: TGTGCCACCAGCAGCCTCAGGGTGGGTCAGCCCCAGCATTTT. It translates to CATSSLRVGQPQHF. The gene calls are TRBV15 and TRBJ1-5, with a possible D match to TRBD1 (5 bases). The germline V gene has CDR1 LNHNV and CDR2 YYDKDF (reference sequence). CDR3 size: 14 residues. V was pared by 3 bases and J by 6 bases, with 12 bases between.

Only a few counts were recorded for this clone. The chain has TRBV30 and TRBJ2-1, with D possibly matching TRBD2 (6 bases). The germline V gene has CDR1 GTSNPN and CDR2 SVGIG (reference sequence). The CDR3 is 13 residues long. V was shortened by 4 bases and J by 3 bases, with 10 bases between the two germline ends. The CDR3, as DNA: TGTGCCTGGATGCGGGGCTTCTACAATGAGCAGTTCTTC. This translates into CAWMRGFYNEQFF.

This chain uses TRBV7-9 with TRBJ2-2; 8 nucleotides match TRBD1. J was trimmed by 5 bases and V by 5 bases; bases with no gene match: 7. The germline V gene encodes CDR1 SEHNR and CDR2 FQNEAQ (reference sequence). This CDR3 has 15 residues. The CDR3 reads CASSTRDRWTGELFF. The CDR3 nucleotides read TGTGCCAGCAGCACCCGGGACAGGTGGACCGGGGAGCTGTTTTTT.

As regards this clone: Likely a read error: the CDR3 ends without its conserved phenylalanine or tryptophan. Because the CDR3's place on the DNA is in doubt, the DNA is left out and the CDR3 is given as listed by TCRdb. The V and J genes are TRBV19 and TRBJ2-7; TRBD2 is the table's D call and was not checked against the DNA. Per the germline V gene, CDR1 is LNHDA and CDR2 is SQIVND (reference sequence). The CDR3 contains 12 residues when both ends are counted. CDR3 sequence: CARRHGLAGEIC.

This clone was counted only a few times. This chain joins TRBV19 and TRBJ2-1; D call uncertain. V lost 2 bases to trimming and J lost 8 bases, with 13 bases between them. Germline V gene sequence: CDR1 LNHDA, CDR2 SQIVND (reference sequence). This CDR3 comprises 14 residues. This CDR3 reads CASSIQQAQDEQFF. The DNA of the CDR3 is TGTGCCAGTAGTATACAGCAGGCTCAGGATGAGCAGTTCTTC.

This clone was picked up a small number of times. The CDR3 protein is CAWSVVWAETQYF. CDR3 DNA sequence: TGTGCCTGGAGTGTTGTGTGGGCAGAGACCCAGTACTTC. This chain uses TRBV30 with TRBJ2-5; D gene uncertain. This CDR3 region has 13 residues. From germline, CDR1 is GTSNPN and CDR2 SVGIG (reference sequence). Deletions cut 0 bases from V and 4 bases from J, with 9 bases between.

The table lists this clone with a few counts. The rearrangement joins TRBV9 to TRBJ2-7, with D maybe TRBD2 (6 bases). Germline lookup yields CDR1 SGDLS and CDR2 YYNGEE. Trimming pared 2 bases from V and 7 bases from J, leaving 7 bases between. This CDR3 has 11 amino acids. In DNA form, the CDR3 reads TGTGCCAGCAGCGTGGGGAGGGAGCAGTACTTC. It yields the protein CASSVGREQYF.

The chain has TRBV7-2 and TRBJ2-5; no firm D call. V lost 2 bases to trimming and J lost 4 bases, with 17 bases between them. CDR1 and CDR2 (germline): SGHTA, FQGNSA. The CDR3 spans 16 residues. CDR3 loop: CASSLTGVLSPETQYF. Written as DNA, the CDR3 is TGTGCCAGCAGCTTAACCGGCGTGTTGAGCCCAGAGACCCAGTACTTC. Drawing the rest from reference TRBV7-2 and TRBJ2-5, the complete variable domain is GAGVSQSPSNKVTEKGKDVELRCDPISGHTALYWYRQSLGQGLEFLIYFQGNSAPDKSGLPSDRFSAERTGGSVSTLTIQRTQQEDSAVYLCASSLTGVLSPETQYFGPGTRLLVL.

This chain joins TRBV30 and TRBJ1-4; TRBD1 is a possible D gene (5 bases). CDR1 and CDR2 (germline): GTSNPN, SVGIG (reference sequence). There are 15 residues in the CDR3. V lost 1 base, J lost 5 bases, and 14 bases lay in between. The CDR3 DNA follows: TGTGCCTGGAGTGGCTCCCAGGGTTTAAATGAAAAACTGTTTTTT. It encodes CAWSGSQGLNEKLFF. Full variable domain (remainder filled in from reference TRBV30 and TRBJ1-4): SQTIHQWPATLVQPVGSPLSLECTVEGTSNPNLYWYRQAAGRGLQLLFYSVGIGQISSEVPQNLSASRPQDRQFILSSKKLLLSDSGFYLCAWSGSQGLNEKLFFGSGTQLSVL.

The chain uses TRBV4-1 and TRBJ1-2, with 10 nucleotides matching TRBD1. From germline, CDR1 is MGHRA and CDR2 YSYEKL. The ends lost 3 bases at V and 8 bases at J; junction bases unmatched: 6. This CDR3 has 14 amino acids. This chain's CDR3 is CASSQPGQGYGYTF. CDR3 DNA sequence: TGCGCCAGCAGCCAGCCGGGACAGGGGTACGGCTACACCTTC.

This clone was observed a few times. The J gene is TRBJ1-2, the V gene TRBV29-1; D gene uncertain. Trimming shortened V by 6 bases and J by 8 bases, and 10 bases separated the two germline ends. The V gene's germline CDR1 is SQVTM and CDR2 ANQGSEA. The CDR3 covers 10 residues. In DNA form, the CDR3 reads TGCAGCGTGTTGATCGGCGGCTACACCTTC. Amino acids: CSVLIGGYTF. The full variable domain, in which reference TRBV29-1 and TRBJ1-2 provide the parts outside the CDR3, is SAVISQKPSRDICQRGTSLTIQCQVDSQVTMMFWYRQQPGQSLTLIATANQGSEATYESGFVIDKFPISRPNLTFSTLTVSNMSPEDSSIYLCSVLIGGYTFGSGTRLTVV.

The chain uses TRBV30 and TRBJ2-7; TRBD2 matches 14 bases. Per the germline V gene, CDR1 is GTSNPN and CDR2 is SVGIG (reference sequence). CDR3 size: 17 residues. With V trimmed by 1 base and J by 2 bases, 7 bases remained unmatched. The CDR3 protein is CAWSGRTSGRPAYEQYF. The DNA of the CDR3 is TGTGCCTGGAGTGGGAGGACTAGCGGGAGGCCCGCCTACGAGCAGTACTTC.

The table lists this clone with a few counts. This sequence joins TRBV6-5 and TRBJ2-1; D not resolved. Looked up from germline, CDR1 is MNHEY and CDR2 is SVGAGI. This CDR3 is 15 amino acids long. The V end was cut by 0 bases, the J end by 6 bases, with 12 bases between. The CDR3 sequence: CASSYSWSQLNEQFF. CDR3 in DNA: TGTGCCAGCAGTTACTCTTGGTCCCAGCTCAATGAGCAGTTCTTC.

This chain uses TRBV27 with TRBJ2-7, with 8 bases lining up with TRBD1. Germline V gene data show CDR1 as MNHEY and CDR2 as SMNVEV (reference sequence). After removal of 4 bases from V and 7 bases from J, the junction contained 12 bases not matched to a gene. This CDR3 contains 15 residues. In DNA, the CDR3 is TGTGCCAGCAGTTCTCGGACAGGGCCTGGTGGGGAGCAGTACTTC. It yields the protein CASSSRTGPGGEQYF.

This clone was detected only a few times. V usage is TRBV30 and J usage is TRBJ2-7; 9 bases map to TRBD1. V trimming: 0 bases; J trimming: 5 bases; junction bases outside the gene matches: 8. From germline, CDR1 is GTSNPN and CDR2 SVGIG (reference sequence). This CDR3 is 15 amino acids long. In nucleotides, the CDR3 is TGTGCCTGGAGTGTACGGTCACAGGGGGCCCACGAGCAGTACTTC. Translation: CAWSVRSQGAHEQYF.

This clone was seen more than once but under ten times. The rearrangement links TRBV29-1 to TRBJ2-1; D call uncertain. Trimming cost V 4 bases and J 7 bases, with 17 bases left between them. This CDR3 is 14 amino acids long. Germline V gene data show CDR1 as SQVTM and CDR2 as ANQGSEA. The CDR3 bases are TGCAGCGTTGTTGATAGTGGGGATCTGAATGAGCAGTTCTTC. The encoded protein is CSVVDSGDLNEQFF.

The V call is TRBV7-3, the J call TRBJ2-2; 9 nucleotides line up with TRBD1. The CDR3 is made up of 17 amino acids. V lost 1 base and J lost 1; bases outside the gene matches: 4. Germline lookup yields CDR1 SGHTA and CDR2 FQGTGA. CDR3 loop: CASSLSLGQGNTGELFF. CDR3 DNA sequence: TGTGCCAGCAGCTTAAGTTTGGGACAGGGGAACACCGGGGAGCTGTTTTTT.

The CDR3 nucleotides are TGTGCCAGCAGCTTAGACGCGCTCTACGAGCAGTACTTC. Its protein is CASSLDALYEQYF. The chain couples TRBV11-1 to TRBJ2-7; D is ambiguous. CDR1 SGHAT and CDR2 FQDESV come from the germline V gene (reference sequence). Trimming pared 1 base from V and 3 bases from J, leaving 7 bases between. This CDR3 spans 13 amino acids.

This clone turned up a few times. This chain connects TRBV11-2 to TRBJ2-1, with 9 bases aligning to TRBD2. Germline-derived CDR1 and CDR2 are SGHAT and FQNNGV. The trim removed 5 bases at V and 3 bases at J, leaving 8 bases unmatched. The CDR3 has 16 amino acids. This CDR3 is CASSPGRTSVYNEQFF. Written as DNA, the CDR3 is TGTGCCAGCAGCCCAGGAAGGACTAGCGTCTACAATGAGCAGTTCTTC. The full variable domain, with the rest looked up from reference TRBV11-2 and TRBJ2-1, is EAGVAQSPRYKIIEKRQSVAFWCNPISGHATLYWYQQILGQGPKLLIQFQNNGVVDDSQLPKDRFSAERLKGVDSTLKIQPAKLEDSAVYLCASSPGRTSVYNEQFFGPGTRLTVL.

In nucleotides, the CDR3 is TGTGCCAGCAGTGGAGACGGGTGGGAGAATACGCAGTATTTT. The encoded protein is CASSGDGWENTQYF. The rearrangement uses TRBV25-1 and TRBJ2-3; a possible D gene is TRBD2 (5 bases). This CDR3 comprises 14 residues. Germline CDR1 reads MGHDK; CDR2 reads SYGVNS. V was shortened by 4 bases and J by 7 bases, with 15 bases between the two germline ends.

In this sample, this clone turned up a few times. The chain has TRBV7-2 and TRBJ1-1; D not resolved. The CDR3 sequence is 14 residues long. Trimming removed 5 bases at V and 4 bases at J, with 14 bases between. Per germline, CDR1 SGHTA and CDR2 FQGNSA. The CDR3 region is CASSVTGSGTEAFF. The CDR3 DNA reads as TGTGCCAGCAGCGTAACTGGCAGTGGCACTGAAGCTTTCTTT.

The rearrangement links TRBV10-3 to TRBJ1-2; possibly TRBD1 for D (6 bases). Germline values: CDR1 ENHRY, CDR2 SYGVKD. This CDR3 comprises 13 residues. Trimming cost V 6 bases and J 4 bases, with 12 bases left between them. This chain's CDR3 is CAISNDRPYGYTF. The CDR3 nucleotides are TGTGCCATCAGCAACGACAGGCCCTATGGCTACACCTTC.

This clone has just a few counts. V and J are TRBV7-2 and TRBJ2-5; no firm D call. The CDR3 consists of 14 residues. The V end lost 5 bases, the J end lost 1 base, and 11 bases lay between the germline ends. Per the germline V gene, CDR1 is SGHTA and CDR2 is FQGNSA. The CDR3 reads CASSPRRLQETQYF. CDR3 in DNA: TGTGCCAGCAGCCCCCGACGGCTCCAAGAGACCCAGTACTTC.

This chain joins TRBV7-2 and TRBJ2-5; 12 bases are shared with TRBD2. Germline V gene sequence: CDR1 SGHTA, CDR2 FQGNSA. The CDR3 has 17 amino acids. The junction had 11 bases not matched to a gene; V was cut back by 4 bases and J by 5 bases. The CDR3: CASSSRTSGIFLETQYF. Here the CDR3 DNA reads TGTGCCAGCAGCTCAAGGACTAGCGGGATCTTCTTGGAGACCCAGTACTTC. The whole variable domain, remainder taken from reference TRBV7-2 and TRBJ2-5, is GAGVSQSPSNKVTEKGKDVELRCDPISGHTALYWYRQSLGQGLEFLIYFQGNSAPDKSGLPSDRFSAERTGGSVSTLTIQRTQQEDSAVYLCASSSRTSGIFLETQYFGPGTRLLVL.

This clone occurred a few times. The chain couples TRBV11-2 to TRBJ2-1; perhaps TRBD1 as D (5 bases). This CDR3 spans 17 amino acids. Trimming shortened V by 6 bases and J by 6 bases, and 24 bases separated the two germline ends. CDR1 is SGHAT, CDR2 FQNNGV, per germline. The CDR3 nucleotides read TGTGCCAGCAGGTCGACCAGACAGAACTCTAGGAGCAATGAGCAGTTCTTC. This translates into CASRSTRQNSRSNEQFF.

This clone has just a few counts. The chain couples TRBV9 to TRBJ2-3; unclear D gene. CDR1 and CDR2 (germline): SGDLS, YYNGEE. Trimming removed 4 bases at V and 2 bases at J, with 5 bases between. The CDR3 runs to 12 residues. CDR3 region: CASSLHTDTQYF. CDR3 DNA: TGTGCCAGCAGCCTTCACACAGATACGCAGTATTTT.

This sequence joins TRBV11-2 and TRBJ2-3, with 8 bases aligning to TRBD2. This CDR3 has 14 residues. Per germline, CDR1 SGHAT and CDR2 FQNNGV. V trimming: 5 bases; J trimming: 6 bases; junction bases outside the gene matches: 7. The DNA for the CDR3 is TGTGCCAGCAGCAGAAGGACTAGCCTGGATACGCAGTATTTT. Its protein product is CASSRRTSLDTQYF. Full variable domain (remainder filled in from reference TRBV11-2 and TRBJ2-3): EAGVAQSPRYKIIEKRQSVAFWCNPISGHATLYWYQQILGQGPKLLIQFQNNGVVDDSQLPKDRFSAERLKGVDSTLKIQPAKLEDSAVYLCASSRRTSLDTQYFGPGTRLTVL.

In regard to this clone: In the same sample, other DNA sequences code for this CDR3. The rearrangement links TRBV29-1 to TRBJ2-7; 10 positions match TRBD1. The CDR3 totals 12 residues. V was clipped by 7 bases and J by 3 bases; unmatched bases: 3. CDR1 is SQVTM and CDR2 is ANQGSEA in the germline V gene. The CDR3 nucleotides read TGCAGCGCAGGACAGGGGGGCTACGAGCAGTACTTC. Encoded protein: CSAGQGGYEQYF.

Only a few counts were recorded for this clone. This chain connects TRBV25-1 to TRBJ2-7; 9 bases agree with TRBD1. CDR1 MGHDK and CDR2 SYGVNS come from the germline V gene. Trimming cost V 6 bases and J 4 bases; bases outside gene matches: 7. The CDR3 is made up of 14 amino acids. The CDR3 region has the DNA TGTGCCAGCAGCCGGGGACAGGGAATTTACGAGCAGTACTTC. This gives the protein CASSRGQGIYEQYF.

This clone came up a few times. The rearrangement uses TRBV29-1 and TRBJ1-2, with D maybe TRBD1 (5 bases). V was shortened by 0 bases and J by 4 bases, with 15 bases between the two germline ends. CDR1 is SQVTM and CDR2 is ANQGSEA in the germline V gene. The CDR3 sequence is 15 residues long. CDR3 loop: CSVEDRGRSGYGYTF. CDR3 sequence (DNA): TGCAGCGTTGAAGATCGGGGACGGAGCGGCTATGGCTACACCTTC. The full variable domain, with the rest looked up from reference TRBV29-1 and TRBJ1-2, is SAVISQKPSRDICQRGTSLTIQCQVDSQVTMMFWYRQQPGQSLTLIATANQGSEATYESGFVIDKFPISRPNLTFSTLTVSNMSPEDSSIYLCSVEDRGRSGYGYTFGSGTRLTVV.

The sample holds a few counts of this clone. This rearrangement joins TRBV20-1 to TRBJ2-1; D is uncertain. V lost 3 bases, J lost 5 bases, and 5 bases lay in between. The V gene's germline CDR1 is DFQATT and CDR2 SNEGSKA (reference sequence). The CDR3 extends over 11 amino acids. This CDR3 reads CSASADNEQFF. CDR3 DNA sequence: TGCAGTGCTAGTGCAGACAATGAGCAGTTCTTC.